The sequence of this T cell receptor (beta chain) was determined in a study of blood T cells in healthy people across ages. To note about this clonotype: The junction departs from the called germline gene at one end, perhaps through a read error.

The sample, around 10 milliliters of peripheral blood, was drawn from each donor. PCR was performed a second time for roughly 7 to 11 cycles using a sample-barcoded 5' primer and a J-beta primer mix. Every sample gave at least 3 million paired-end reads containing CDR3. TCRdb analysed the 5' RACE reads with MiXCR anew, one entry per CDR3 protein. The table records 1.5 million to 2 million distinct CDR3 sequences, around 40% of them present only once. CDR3 length: 12 residues. The TCR was taken from a human donor in good health. The V and J genes are TRBV12-3 or TRBV12-4 and TRBJ2-7; D is undetermined. Sequencing was performed on blood. The CDR3 is CASSPPTYEQDF. CDR3 bases: TGTGCCAGCAGTCCCCCTACCTACGAGCAGGACTTC.